Given below is one T cell receptor beta chain in context. Its cognate antigen has yet to be identified. No base qualities exist here, and no much larger clone lies one base off it. This sample was included in a study of Ad26.COV2.S vaccination and SARS-CoV-2 variants (dated by TCRdb to the early 2020s). Context from the whole study: Donors in the vaccine arm were drawn from COV1001, a phase I-IIa trial of Ad26.COV2.S in healthy adults that was multicentre, randomized, double-blind and placebo-controlled. Investigators did not know the trial group allocation while performing experiments and assessing outcomes. Participants in the trial were split at random into five groups of five each, receiving low-dose or high-dose Ad26.COV2.S once or twice, or else placebo on both occasions. Dosing of Ad26.COV2.S was intramuscular, at either 5x10^10 or 1x10^11 viral particles, delivered as one shot or as two shots spaced 56 days apart. A total of approximately 30 samples were included in the TCR-sequenced set, comprising about 20 Ad26.COV2.S vaccine recipients, 5 placebo recipients and 8 SARS-CoV-2 convalescent individuals. The specificity and breadth of SARS-CoV-2-reactive T cell receptors after Ad26.COV2.S vaccination were assessed by TCRbeta repertoire sequencing. Overall study outcomes, separate from this receptor: Higher spike-specific TCR breadth was observed in Ad26.COV2.S recipients than in placebo recipients (P = 0.0014). The study was not powered to compare responses between vaccine doses or regimens. Non-spike TCR breadth was comparable between vaccine and placebo recipients, consistent with the vaccine containing only spike. The authors noted that total T cell responses may have been underestimated by the TCR breadth and depth analyses. After vaccination, substantial breadth of spike-specific CD8+ and CD4+ T cell responses was reported.

The immunoSEQ Assay was the method used to sequence TCRbeta CDR3 regions. After extraction, genomic DNA underwent amplification by bias-controlled multiplex PCR, followed by high-throughput sequencing. Processing in the source paper ran as follows. To quantify the absolute abundance of every unique TCRbeta CDR3 region, sequences were collapsed and filtered. Usable DNA was measured by amplifying reference genes present in all nucleated cells, and TCRbeta template counts were normalized to that usable DNA to estimate T cell fraction. Repertoire TCRs were annotated as SARS-CoV-2-specific by exact matching of V gene, CDR3 amino acid sequence and J gene to a known reactive TCR set. MIRA supplied the reference SARS-CoV-2 TCR set, which was filtered for enrichment in COVID-19-positive ImmuneCODE repertoires so that public or cross-reactive TCRs were removed. Based on the MIRA antigens, annotated TCRs were further analysed at the level of specific ORF or position within ORF. Breadth was defined as annotated unique rearrangements over total unique productive rearrangements; depth was the summed frequency of those rearrangements. Two-sided Wilcoxon rank-sum tests were applied when comparing TCR breadth between groups. TCRdb provides this immuneACCESS table in a form limited to in-frame rearrangements. Some clones are lacking; in checked studies, under half of them reflect an unresolved V gene, and why the rest are absent is not known. V, J and clone size derive from that table, while D and trimming were established from the DNA sequence. The sample contains some 480,000 clones, approximately 88% of them found a single time. Roughly 13% of the sample lies in the top ten.

This specimen's treatment or condition label, interpreted: about 20 received Ad26.COV2.S at low or high dose, single or two shots; about 5 received placebo; per-sample allocation not given. Repertoires of vaccine and placebo recipients were sequenced from samples taken on day 63 after the first injection. In Cohort 1b, more than 20 adults aged 18-55 years were enrolled at a single site in Boston, USA, between 29 July and 7 August 2020. Ad26.COV2.S consisted of a replication-incompetent adenovirus type 26 vector by which a prefusion-stabilized SARS-CoV-2 spike protein from the original Wuhan strain was expressed. CDR1 and CDR2 (LNHDA, SQIVND) derive from the germline V gene (reference sequence). V is reduced by 3 bases and J by 4 bases, leaving a spacing of 7 bases between them. Including cysteine and phenylalanine, the CDR3 has 13 amino acids. Just the 39-base CDR3 DNA is kept, in frame starting at base 1.

This receptor was identified in a person aged 18-65 years who received the Ad26.COV2.S COVID-19 vaccine or a placebo. The sequence is built from TRBV19 and TRBJ2-1, with no reliable assignment of the D segment. Sequencing was performed on peripheral blood, taken in a trial of Ad26.COV2.S vaccine versus placebo. At the DNA level, the sequence is TGTGCCAGTAGTATTGTAGGATACAATGAGCAGTTCTTC. Its translation is CASSIVGYNEQFF.